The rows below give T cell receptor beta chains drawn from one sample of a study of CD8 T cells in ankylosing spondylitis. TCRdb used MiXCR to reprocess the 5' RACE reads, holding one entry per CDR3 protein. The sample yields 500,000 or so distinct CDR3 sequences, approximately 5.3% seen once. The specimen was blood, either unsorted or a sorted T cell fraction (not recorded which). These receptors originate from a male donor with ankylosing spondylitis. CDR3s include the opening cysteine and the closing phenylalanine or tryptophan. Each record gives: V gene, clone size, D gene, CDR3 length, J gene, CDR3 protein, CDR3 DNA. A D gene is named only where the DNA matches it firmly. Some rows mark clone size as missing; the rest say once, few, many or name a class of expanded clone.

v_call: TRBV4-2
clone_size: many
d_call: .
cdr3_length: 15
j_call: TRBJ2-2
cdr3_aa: CASSQDPAGGGELFF
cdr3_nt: TGTGCCAGCAGCCAAGACCCGGCTGGGGGCGGGGAGCTGTTTTTT

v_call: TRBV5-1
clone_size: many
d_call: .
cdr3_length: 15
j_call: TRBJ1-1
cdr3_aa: CASSLVDRENTEAFF
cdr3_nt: TGCGCCAGCAGCTTGGTAGACAGAGAGAACACTGAAGCTTTCTTT

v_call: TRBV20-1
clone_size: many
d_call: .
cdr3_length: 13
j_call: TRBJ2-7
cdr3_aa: CSARDLEMYEQYF
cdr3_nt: TGCAGTGCTAGAGATCTCGAGATGTACGAGCAGTACTTC

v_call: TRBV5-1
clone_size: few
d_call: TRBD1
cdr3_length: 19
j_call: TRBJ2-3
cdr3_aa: CASSLAIITGQGAPDTQYF
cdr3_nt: TGCGCCAGCAGCTTGGCGATAATTACGGGACAGGGCGCCCCAGATACGCAGTATTTT

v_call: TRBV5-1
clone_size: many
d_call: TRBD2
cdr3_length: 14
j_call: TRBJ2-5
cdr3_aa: CASSPAGGQETQYF
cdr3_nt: TGCGCCAGCAGCCCCGCGGGAGGGCAAGAGACCCAGTACTTC

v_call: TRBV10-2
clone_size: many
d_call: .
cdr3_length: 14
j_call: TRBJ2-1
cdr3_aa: CASSEVSLRNEQFF
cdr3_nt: TGCGCCAGCAGTGAGGTGAGCCTGCGGAATGAGCAGTTCTTC

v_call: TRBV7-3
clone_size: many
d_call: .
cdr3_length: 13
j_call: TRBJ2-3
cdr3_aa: CASSSLGPDTQYF
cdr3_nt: TGTGCCAGCAGCTCACTAGGGCCTGATACGCAGTATTTT

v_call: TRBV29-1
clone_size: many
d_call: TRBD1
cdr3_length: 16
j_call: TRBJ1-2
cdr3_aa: CSVEQGAVRGNDGYTF
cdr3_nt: TGCAGCGTCGAACAGGGGGCGGTAAGGGGGAACGATGGCTACACCTTC

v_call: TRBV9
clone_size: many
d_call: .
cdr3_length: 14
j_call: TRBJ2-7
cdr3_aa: CASSVRQDSYEQYF
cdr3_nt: TGTGCCAGCAGCGTACGGCAGGACTCCTACGAGCAGTACTTC

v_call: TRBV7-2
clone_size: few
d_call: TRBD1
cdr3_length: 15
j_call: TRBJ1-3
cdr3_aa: CASSHARDRGNTIYF
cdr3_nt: TGTGCCAGCAGCCACGCTCGGGACAGAGGAAACACCATATATTTT

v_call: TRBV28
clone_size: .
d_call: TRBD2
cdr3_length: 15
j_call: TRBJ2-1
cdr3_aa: CASSSQREGGNEQFF
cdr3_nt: TGTGCCAGCAGTTCTCAGCGGGAGGGTGGCAATGAGCAGTTCTTC

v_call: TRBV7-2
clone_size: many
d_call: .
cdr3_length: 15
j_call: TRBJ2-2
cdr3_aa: CASSLLGWNTGELFF
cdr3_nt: TGTGCCAGCAGCTTACTTGGGTGGAACACCGGGGAGCTGTTTTTT

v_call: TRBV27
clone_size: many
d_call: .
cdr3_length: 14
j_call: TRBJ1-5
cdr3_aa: CASPQDTCNQPQHF
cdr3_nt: TGTGCCAGCCCACAGGACACATGCAATCAGCCCCAGCATTTT

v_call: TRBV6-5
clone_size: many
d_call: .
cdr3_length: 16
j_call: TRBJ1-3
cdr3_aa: CASSYSGGFSGNTIYF
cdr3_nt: TGTGCCAGCAGTTACTCGGGAGGGTTCTCTGGAAACACCATATATTTT

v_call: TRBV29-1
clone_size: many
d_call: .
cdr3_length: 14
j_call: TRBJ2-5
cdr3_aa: CSAVRGATRETQYF
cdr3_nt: TGCAGCGCCGTTCGTGGGGCAACCAGGGAGACCCAGTACTTC

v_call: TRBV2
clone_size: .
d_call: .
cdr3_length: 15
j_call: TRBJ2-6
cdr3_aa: CASSYRQLGANVLTF
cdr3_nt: TGTGCCAGCAGTTACAGGCAGCTTGGGGCCAACGTCCTGACTTTC

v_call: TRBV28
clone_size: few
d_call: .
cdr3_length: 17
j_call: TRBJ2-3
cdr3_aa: CASSSLKGGAPTDTQYF
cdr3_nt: TGTGCCAGCAGTTCCCTGAAGGGCGGGGCGCCCACAGATACGCAGTATTTT

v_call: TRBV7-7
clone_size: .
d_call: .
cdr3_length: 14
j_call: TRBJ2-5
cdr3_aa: CASSRTDGQETQYF
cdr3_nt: TGTGCTAGCAGCCGCACCGACGGGCAAGAGACCCAGTACTTC

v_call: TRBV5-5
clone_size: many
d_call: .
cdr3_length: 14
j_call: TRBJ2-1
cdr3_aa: CASSLGVSYNEQFF
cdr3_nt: TGTGCCAGCAGCTTGGGCGTCTCCTACAATGAGCAGTTCTTC

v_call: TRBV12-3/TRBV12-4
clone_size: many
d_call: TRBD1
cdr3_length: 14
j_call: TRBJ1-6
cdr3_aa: CASRPGQIPSPLHF
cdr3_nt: TGTGCCAGCAGGCCGGGACAGATACCTTCACCCCTCCACTTT

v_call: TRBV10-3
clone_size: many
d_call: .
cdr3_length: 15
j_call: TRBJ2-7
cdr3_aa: CAISESQGGPYEQYF
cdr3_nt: TGTGCCATCAGTGAATCCCAGGGCGGACCCTACGAGCAGTACTTC

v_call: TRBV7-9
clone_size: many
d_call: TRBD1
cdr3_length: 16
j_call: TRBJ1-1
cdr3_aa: CASSSQTGSWGTEAFF
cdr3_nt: TGTGCCAGCAGCTCCCAGACAGGGTCATGGGGCACTGAAGCTTTCTTT

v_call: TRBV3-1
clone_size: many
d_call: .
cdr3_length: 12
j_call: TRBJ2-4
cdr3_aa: CASSQWENIQYF
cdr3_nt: TGTGCCAGCAGCCAATGGGAAAACATTCAGTACTTC

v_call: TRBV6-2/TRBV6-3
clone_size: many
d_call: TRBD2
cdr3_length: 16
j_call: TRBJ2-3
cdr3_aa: CASSYSARDYQDTQYF
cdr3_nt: TGTGCCAGCAGTTACTCGGCCCGGGACTACCAAGATACGCAGTATTTT

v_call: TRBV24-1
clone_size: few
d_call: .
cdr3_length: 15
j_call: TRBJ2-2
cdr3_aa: CATSDTQGNTGELFF
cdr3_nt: TGTGCCACCAGTGATACACAGGGGAACACCGGGGAGCTGTTTTTT

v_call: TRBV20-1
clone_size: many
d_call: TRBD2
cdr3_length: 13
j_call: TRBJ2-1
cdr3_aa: CSAGGGSLQEQFF
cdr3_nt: TGCAGTGCTGGCGGGGGTAGTTTGCAGGAGCAGTTCTTC

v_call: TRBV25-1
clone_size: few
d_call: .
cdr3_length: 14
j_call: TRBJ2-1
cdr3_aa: CASSEYRGLNEQFF
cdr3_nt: TGTGCCAGCAGTGAATACCGGGGGCTCAATGAGCAGTTCTTC

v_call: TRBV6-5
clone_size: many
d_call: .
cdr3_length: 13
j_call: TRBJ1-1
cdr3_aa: CASSFERGVEAFF
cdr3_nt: TGTGCCAGCAGTTTTGAAAGGGGAGTAGAAGCTTTCTTT

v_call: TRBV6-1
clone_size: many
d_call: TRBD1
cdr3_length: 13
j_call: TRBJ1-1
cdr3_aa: CASTPQGGTEAFF
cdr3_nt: TGTGCCAGCACCCCTCAGGGGGGCACTGAAGCTTTCTTT

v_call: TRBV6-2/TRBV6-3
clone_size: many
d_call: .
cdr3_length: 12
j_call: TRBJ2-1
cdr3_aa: CASTRNYNEQFF
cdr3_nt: TGTGCCAGTACTAGGAACTACAATGAGCAGTTCTTC

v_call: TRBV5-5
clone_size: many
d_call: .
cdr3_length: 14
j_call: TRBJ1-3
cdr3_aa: CASSLGTEGNTIYF
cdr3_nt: TGTGCCAGCAGCTTGGGGACAGAAGGAAACACCATATATTTT

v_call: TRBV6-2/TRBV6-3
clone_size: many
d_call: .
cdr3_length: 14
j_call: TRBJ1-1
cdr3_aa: CASSYTRQGTEAFF
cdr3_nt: TGTGCCAGCAGTTACACGAGGCAGGGCACTGAAGCTTTCTTT

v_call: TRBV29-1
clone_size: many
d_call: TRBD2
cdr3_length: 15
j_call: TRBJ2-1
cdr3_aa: CSVEASGNSYNEQFF
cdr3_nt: TGCAGCGTTGAGGCTAGCGGGAACTCCTACAATGAGCAGTTCTTC

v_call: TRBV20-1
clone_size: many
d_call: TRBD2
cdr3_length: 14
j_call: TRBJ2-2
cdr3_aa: CSARREPSTGELFF
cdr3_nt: TGCAGTGCTCGGCGGGAGCCCTCCACCGGGGAGCTGTTTTTT

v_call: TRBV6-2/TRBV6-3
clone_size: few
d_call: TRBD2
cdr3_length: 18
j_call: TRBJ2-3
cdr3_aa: CASSSTGASGGLSDTQYF
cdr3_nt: TGTGCCAGCAGTTCGACGGGAGCTAGCGGGGGCCTCTCAGATACGCAGTATTTT

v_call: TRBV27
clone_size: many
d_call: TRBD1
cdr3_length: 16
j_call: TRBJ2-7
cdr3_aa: CASSPRGQGLYYEQYF
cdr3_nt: TGTGCCAGCAGTCCCAGGGGACAGGGGTTGTACTACGAGCAGTACTTC

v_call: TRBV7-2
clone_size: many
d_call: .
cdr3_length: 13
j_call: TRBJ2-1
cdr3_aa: CASSSPGKTKQFF
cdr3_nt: TGTGCCAGCAGCTCCCCGGGCAAAACGAAGCAGTTCTTC

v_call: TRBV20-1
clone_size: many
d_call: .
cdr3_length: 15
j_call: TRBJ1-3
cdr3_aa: CSARDSGVPGNTIYF
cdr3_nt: TGCAGTGCCCGAGATTCCGGGGTTCCTGGAAACACCATATATTTT

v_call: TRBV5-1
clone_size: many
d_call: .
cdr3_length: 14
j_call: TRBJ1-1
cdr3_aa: CASSLGGTEPEAFF
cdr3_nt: TGCGCCAGCAGCTTAGGCGGGACGGAACCAGAAGCTTTCTTT

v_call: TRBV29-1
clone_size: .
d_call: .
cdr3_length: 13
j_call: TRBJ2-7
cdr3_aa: CSVDNRVGYEQYF
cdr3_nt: TGCAGCGTTGATAACAGGGTTGGGTACGAGCAGTACTTC

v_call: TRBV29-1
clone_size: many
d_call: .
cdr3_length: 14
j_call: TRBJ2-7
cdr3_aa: CSVDGLGGTREQYF
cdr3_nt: TGCAGCGTTGATGGTCTGGGGGGCACAAGGGAGCAGTACTTC

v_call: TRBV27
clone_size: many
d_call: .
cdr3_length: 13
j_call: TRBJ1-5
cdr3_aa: CASSPSQGQPQHF
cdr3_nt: TGTGCCAGCAGTCCTTCACAGGGTCAGCCCCAGCATTTT

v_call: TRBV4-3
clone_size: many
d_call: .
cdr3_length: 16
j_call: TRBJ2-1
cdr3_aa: CASSRRTPLSYNEQFF
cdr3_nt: TGCGCCAGCAGCAGACGGACTCCTCTCTCCTACAATGAGCAGTTCTTC

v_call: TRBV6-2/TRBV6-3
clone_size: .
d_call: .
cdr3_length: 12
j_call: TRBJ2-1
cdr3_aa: CASSYGSGREFF
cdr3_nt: TGTGCCAGCAGTTACGGAAGCGGGCGGGAGTTCTTC

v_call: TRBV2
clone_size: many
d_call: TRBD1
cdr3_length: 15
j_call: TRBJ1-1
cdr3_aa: CASSGGTGGWTEAFF
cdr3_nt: TGTGCCAGCAGTGGGGGGACAGGGGGGTGGACTGAAGCTTTCTTT

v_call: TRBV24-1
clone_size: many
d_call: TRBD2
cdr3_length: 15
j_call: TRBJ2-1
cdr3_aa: CATSGRTSGNNEQFF
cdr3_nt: TGTGCCACCAGTGGTAGGACTAGCGGAAACAATGAGCAGTTCTTC

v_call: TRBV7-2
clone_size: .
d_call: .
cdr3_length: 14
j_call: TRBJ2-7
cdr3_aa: CASSFSGGGAWQYF
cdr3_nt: TGTGCCAGCAGCTTTTCAGGCGGCGGGGCCTGGCAGTACTTC

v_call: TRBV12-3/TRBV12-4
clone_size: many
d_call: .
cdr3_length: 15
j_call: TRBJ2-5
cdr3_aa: CASSETGFRRETQYF
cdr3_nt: TGTGCCAGCAGCGAAACCGGATTTCGACGGGAGACCCAGTACTTC

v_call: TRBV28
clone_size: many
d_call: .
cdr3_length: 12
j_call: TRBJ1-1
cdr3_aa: CASSLTQAEAFF
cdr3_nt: TGTGCCAGCAGTTTAACTCAGGCGGAAGCTTTCTTT

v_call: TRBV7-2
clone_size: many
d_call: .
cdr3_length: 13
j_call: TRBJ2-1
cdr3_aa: CASSSAIGGEQFF
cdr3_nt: TGTGCCAGCAGCTCCGCGATAGGTGGTGAGCAGTTCTTC

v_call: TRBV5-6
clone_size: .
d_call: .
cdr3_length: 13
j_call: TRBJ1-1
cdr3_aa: CASTSGMDTEAFF
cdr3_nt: TGTGCCAGCACCTCTGGGATGGACACTGAAGCTTTCTTT

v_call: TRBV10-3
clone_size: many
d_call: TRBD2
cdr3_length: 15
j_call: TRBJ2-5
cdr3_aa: CAISDFSGSKETQYF
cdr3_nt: TGTGCCATCAGTGATTTTAGCGGGAGTAAAGAGACCCAGTACTTC

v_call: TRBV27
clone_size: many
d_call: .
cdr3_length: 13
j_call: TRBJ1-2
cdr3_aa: CASSSGRRVSYTF
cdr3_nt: TGTGCCAGCAGTTCGGGACGGCGCGTTAGCTACACCTTC

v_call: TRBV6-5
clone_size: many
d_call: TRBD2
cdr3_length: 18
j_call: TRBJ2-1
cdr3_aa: CASSYSHLGLAGANEQFF
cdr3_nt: TGTGCCAGCAGTTATTCCCACCTTGGATTGGCGGGAGCGAATGAGCAGTTCTTC

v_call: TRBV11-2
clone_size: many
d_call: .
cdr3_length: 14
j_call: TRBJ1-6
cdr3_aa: CASSLKIQETPLHF
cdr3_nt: TGTGCCAGCAGCTTAAAAATACAGGAGACACCCCTCCACTTT